This T cell receptor beta chain was observed in a study of blood T cell repertoires in COVID-19. Using immunoSEQ multiplex PCR, the repertoire was profiled, and TCRdb retains in-frame clones only, with some absent. The top ten hold 5% to 8% of the sample, which has under 300,000 clones, about 88% seen once. Trimming shortened V by 3 bases and J by 1 base, and 16 bases separated the two germline ends. CDR3 size: 16 residues. Germline CDR1 is SGDLS and CDR2 is YYNGEE. This clonotype was obtained from a woman in her fifties or sixties who had been exposed to COVID-19. Sequenced sample: PBMCs or T cells enriched from blood (not recorded which). The gene calls are TRBV9 and TRBJ1-1, with D perhaps matching TRBD1 (5 bases). CDR3 coding DNA: TGTGCCAGCAGCGCTCCTCGGGGGGGACGGAACACTGAAGCTTTCTTT. Translation: CASSAPRGGRNTEAFF.